This entry concerns a single T cell receptor (beta chain). A junction end diverges from the germline sequence, so it may reflect a read error. CDR3 size: 13 residues. Amplified TCR beta CDR3 regions were obtained using RNA transcripts as template. An opening RT-PCR round employed HTBI primers and preceded a second-round multiplex PCR. From the multiplex PCR reads, TCRdb called clonotypes with MiXCR, one entry per CDR3 protein. The table has 300,000 to 400,000 distinct CDR3 sequences, roughly 17% seen once. This record comes from a study of Graves' ophthalmopathy and Graves' hyperthyroidism. Ophthalmopathic donors had moderate-to-severe activity, CAS ≥3 and NOSPECS ≥4, with disease that had lasted under 3 months.

The chain links TRBV12-3 or TRBV12-4 to TRBJ1-2; possible D gene TRBD1, 6 bases. Input material: peripheral blood. This receptor was obtained from an adult man with Graves' ophthalmopathy. This CDR3 is CASSSKQGRSYSF. The CDR3 nucleotides are TGTGCCAGCAGTTCAAAACAGGGACGTAGCTACAGCTTC.